This entry describes one T cell receptor beta chain. Its cognate antigen has yet to be identified. Base qualities are missing; no much larger clone stands one base away. cDNA synthesis used template-switch 5'RACE with a primer carrying a 10-nucleotide random unique molecular identifier tagging each TCR transcript. Every sequencing run covered 15-18 subjects and yielded more than 180 million TCR-beta sequences. The RNeasy kit was used to extract total RNA. TCR-beta VDJ regions were amplified with primers for the TCR constant region and the 5'RACE anchor, using the KAPA Real-time Library Amplification kit. Sample indexes and Illumina adaptors were added in a first PCR, after which library yield was increased in a second PCR. After Ampure bead purification, the roughly 650 bp TCR product was size-selected on a 2% E-gel SizeSelection system. Before pooling, libraries had their quality checked on a Bioanalyzer, their concentration measured with Qubit, and their quantity determined with the Kapa Library Quantification kit. Paired-end 2 x 150 bp sequencing of the libraries was performed on an Illumina HiSeq 2500. To increase sequence diversity, about 25-31% phiX was spiked into each library pool. The authors' pipeline ran thus. The quality-filtered reads were processed with the UMI-based MiGEC pipeline, whose error correction step removed more than 85% of the raw TCR sequences. IMGT germline references were used for aligning VDJ genes, and each clonotype was defined as a unique CDR3 amino acid sequence together with its V-J genes. Clonal expansion, Shannon diversity and CDR3 relatedness (CalcPairwiseDistances, ClusterSamples) were evaluated with VDJtools, and phylogenetic trees were built with CLCbio workbench. A clone was classed as expanded if it had 8 or more unique UMIs, a cutoff based on coefficient-of-variation modelling across technical triplicates. The public reads were reanalyzed by TCRdb: fastp trimming at Q25, MiXCR alignment, in-frame beta chains only. Each entry is one CDR3 protein sequence, shown with its most common DNA and genes. Clone size and V and J calls follow TCRdb, not the original study. The sample has about 53,000 distinct CDR3 sequences on record, more than 7% of them singletons. The ten biggest clones cover under 2% of the sample.

This specimen's time point label, per the study, means: longitudinal time-point 3. The healthy controls were volunteers from a blood bank in Maryland, USA. Libraries from unsorted PBMCs were made from 2 million PBMCs kept in RNAlater at -80 degrees C until RNA extraction. Peripheral blood underwent Ficoll-Hypaque density gradient centrifugation to isolate PBMCs, which were then cryopreserved in liquid nitrogen. Taken from cysteine to phenylalanine, the CDR3 has 16 residues. The retained sequence is limited to the CDR3, 48 bases, with the frame set at the first base. Based on the germline V gene (reference sequence), the CDR1 and CDR2 sequences are DFQATT and SNEGSKA. V and J are trimmed by 0 bases and 1 base, and the gene matches miss 4 bases of the junction. The sample originates from a study of neurological immune-mediated disorders (dated by TCRdb to about 2019). With respect to the entire study: Peripheral blood TCR-beta repertoires from HTLV-I-associated myelopathy (HAM/TSP) patients, multiple sclerosis patients and healthy controls were compared by UMI-based sequencing. Longitudinal HAM/TSP and healthy donors had 3 time-points each (roughly 3-40 month intervals). The roughly 100 TCR-beta libraries covered PBMC samples along with longitudinal samples, technical triplicates, and paired sorted CD4+ and CD8+ T-cell subsets. The cohort comprised 68 subjects: about 14 HAM/TSP patients, around 34 multiple sclerosis patients and some 20 healthy controls. Study-wide findings and limitations: Across subjects, expanded clones never shared an identical CDR3 amino acid sequence, which suggests that the TCR-beta repertoires in every group were private. TCR clonal expansion was highest in HAM/TSP patients and lowest in MS patients, with MS patients falling below even healthy controls.

The chain was built from TRBV20-1 and TRBJ2-5, and 11 bases in between align with TRBD2. The origin of this receptor is a woman aged 40-49 years in good health. The sample was PBMCs. The nucleotide sequence reads as follows: TGCAGTGCTAGAGATTACCTAGCGGGGGGCCAAGAGACCCAGTACTTC. Translated, this gives CSARDYLAGGQETQYF.